This entry concerns a single T cell receptor (beta chain). The target antigen is unknown. One or more pre-ART and two or more post-ART PBMC samples were available from each donor. The source of the sample is a study of long-term antiretroviral therapy in people with HIV. Study-wide results and caveats: Blood specimens, gathered between the mid-2000s and the late 2010s, were possibly obtained under older ART regimens. In HIV, the repertoires covered a tighter span of CDR3 lengths than in controls.

The germline CDR1 and CDR2 sequences are SGHVS and FQNEAQ. The CDR3 consists of 14 residues. Trimming stripped 2 bases from V and 5 bases from J, with 12 bases between. Samples were assayed with immunoSEQ v3.0 at survey level. Method: immunoSEQ multiplex PCR; TCRdb's copy keeps in-frame clones and lacks some. The sample lists roughly 5,700 clones; 78% were seen once. This receptor was obtained from a man in his forties with HIV. Sequencing used unsorted PBMCs, obtained 1.8 years before starting antiretroviral therapy. This chain links TRBV7-8 with TRBJ1-1; maybe TRBD1 (6 bases). CDR3 DNA: TGTGCCAGCAGCTTAAGGGGGGCTGTTACTGAAGCTTTCTTT. It is translated as CASSLRGAVTEAFF.